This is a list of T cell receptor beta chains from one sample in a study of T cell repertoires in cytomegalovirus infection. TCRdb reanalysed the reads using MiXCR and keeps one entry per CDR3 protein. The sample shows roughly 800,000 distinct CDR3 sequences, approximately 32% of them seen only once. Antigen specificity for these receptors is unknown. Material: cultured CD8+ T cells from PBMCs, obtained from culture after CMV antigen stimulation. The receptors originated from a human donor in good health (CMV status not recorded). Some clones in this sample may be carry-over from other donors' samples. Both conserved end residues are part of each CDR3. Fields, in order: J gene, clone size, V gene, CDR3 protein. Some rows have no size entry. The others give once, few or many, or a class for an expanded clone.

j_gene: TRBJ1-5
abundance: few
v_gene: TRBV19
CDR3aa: CASSGTGKPYSNQPQHF

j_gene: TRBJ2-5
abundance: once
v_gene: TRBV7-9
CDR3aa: CASSSPTGIQETQYF

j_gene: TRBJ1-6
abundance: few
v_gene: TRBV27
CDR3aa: CASSPGGGEGRNSPLHF

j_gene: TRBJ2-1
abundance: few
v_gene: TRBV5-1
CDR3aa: CASSLAAGGKYNEQFF

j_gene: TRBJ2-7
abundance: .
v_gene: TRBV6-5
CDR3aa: CASSLWWLSSYEQYF

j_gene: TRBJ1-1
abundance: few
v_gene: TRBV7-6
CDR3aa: CASSFPGQVKTEAFF

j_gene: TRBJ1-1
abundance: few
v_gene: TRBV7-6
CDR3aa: CASSLDQPNTEAFF

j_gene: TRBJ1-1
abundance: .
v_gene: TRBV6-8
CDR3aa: CASSLHSGAMNTEAFF

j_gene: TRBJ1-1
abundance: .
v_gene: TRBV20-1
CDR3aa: CSASDRRAGEAFF

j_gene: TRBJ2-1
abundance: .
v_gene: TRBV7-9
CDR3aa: CASSIFPGADSYNEQFF

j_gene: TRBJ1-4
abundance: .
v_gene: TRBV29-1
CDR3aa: CSVEGDQGGEKLFF

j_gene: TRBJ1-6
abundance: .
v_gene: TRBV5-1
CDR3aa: CASSLGKVGFNSPLHF

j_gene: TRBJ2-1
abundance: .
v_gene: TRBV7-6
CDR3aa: CASSSTWGGTGESYNEQFF

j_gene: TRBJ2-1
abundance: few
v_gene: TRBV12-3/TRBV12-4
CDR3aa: CASSSGYGTISSNEQFF

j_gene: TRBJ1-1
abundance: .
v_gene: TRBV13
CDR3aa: CASSFFDSRNTEAFF

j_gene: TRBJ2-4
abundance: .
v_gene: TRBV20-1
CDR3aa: CSARDGTNAKKIQYF

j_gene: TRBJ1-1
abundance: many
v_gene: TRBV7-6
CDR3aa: CASSYGQGLNTEAFF

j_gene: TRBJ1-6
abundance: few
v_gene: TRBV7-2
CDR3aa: CASNFFGRYNSPLHF

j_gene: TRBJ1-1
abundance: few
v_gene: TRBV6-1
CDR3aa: CASRGFRAGPPGAFF

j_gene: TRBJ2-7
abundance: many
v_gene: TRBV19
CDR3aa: CASSIRNRGDSHYEQYF

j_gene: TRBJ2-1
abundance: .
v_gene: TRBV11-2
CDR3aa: CASSYQPGNEQFF

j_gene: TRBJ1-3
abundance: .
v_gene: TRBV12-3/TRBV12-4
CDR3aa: CASRQPGQGLFGSGNTIYF

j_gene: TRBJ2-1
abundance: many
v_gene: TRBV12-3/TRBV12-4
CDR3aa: CASSREGRHVEQFF

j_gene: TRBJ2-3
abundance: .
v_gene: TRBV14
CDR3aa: CASSPTGSMRTQYF

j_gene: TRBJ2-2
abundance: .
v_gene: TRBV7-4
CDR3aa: CASRGLAGTNTGELFF

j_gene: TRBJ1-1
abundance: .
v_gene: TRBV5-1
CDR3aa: CASSLGATSDTEAFF

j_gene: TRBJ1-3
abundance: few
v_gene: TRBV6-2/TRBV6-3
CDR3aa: CASSSDRFSGNTIYF

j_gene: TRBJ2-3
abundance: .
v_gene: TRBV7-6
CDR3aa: CASTTGVTDTQYF

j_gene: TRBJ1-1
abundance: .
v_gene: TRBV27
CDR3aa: CASSFGLRAFF

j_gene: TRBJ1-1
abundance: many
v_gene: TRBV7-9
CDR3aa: CASKPNLGTGNTEAFF

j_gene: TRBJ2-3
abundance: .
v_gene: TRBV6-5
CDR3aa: CASSYSILAGDTQYF